These T cell receptor beta chains were read from a single sample in a study of T cells after yellow fever vaccination. MiXCR was run by TCRdb on the 5' RACE reads, yielding one entry per CDR3 protein. The sample includes some 500,000 distinct CDR3 sequences, approximately 15% seen only once; the top ten take 11% to 15%. The starting material was PBMCs, obtained on the day of the yellow fever booster vaccination. These receptors originate from a man under 40 who received the YFV17D yellow fever vaccine. Both conserved end residues are part of each CDR3. A D gene is named only where the DNA matches it firmly. The size entry is marked missing in some rows and otherwise reads once, few, many or a size class.

d_call,clone_size,v_call,j_call,cdr3_nt,cdr3_aa
NA,few,TRBV25-1,TRBJ1-2,TGTGCCAGCAGTGACAGGCACATCTATGGCTACACCTTC,CASSDRHIYGYTF
TRBD1,NA,TRBV5-1,TRBJ2-7,TGCGCCAGCAGCTTGGGGGACAGGGAGTTCGAGCAGTACTTC,CASSLGDREFEQYF
NA,NA,TRBV20-1,TRBJ2-1,TGCAGTGCTATGAGAACCTCCTACAATGAGCAGTTCTTC,CSAMRTSYNEQFF
NA,many,TRBV9,TRBJ2-7,TGTGCCAGCAGCGTCGGATCCTACGAGCAGTACTTC,CASSVGSYEQYF
NA,NA,TRBV15,TRBJ2-2,TGTGCCACCAGCAGCGAAGCGGGCACCGGGGAGCTGTTTTTT,CATSSEAGTGELFF
TRBD2,few,TRBV20-1,TRBJ2-1,TGCAGTGCTAGACCCGGGACTAGGGTGGATGAGCAGTTCTTC,CSARPGTRVDEQFF
TRBD2,NA,TRBV4-3,TRBJ2-5,TGCGCCAGCAGCCAGGGCCTAGTAGCGGGAGGGCAGCAAGAGACCCAGTACTTC,CASSQGLVAGGQQETQYF
NA,few,TRBV4-3,TRBJ2-5,TGCGCCAGCAGCGGTAACCACCAAGAGACCCAGTACTTC,CASSGNHQETQYF
NA,NA,TRBV12-3/TRBV12-4,TRBJ1-1,TGTGCCAGCAGTCGGGGGCGGTTCGACACTGAAGCTTTCTTT,CASSRGRFDTEAFF
NA,many,TRBV4-2,TRBJ2-3,TGTGCCAGCAGCCAAGATCTCATGGCGGATACGCAGTATTTT,CASSQDLMADTQYF
TRBD2,NA,TRBV6-1,TRBJ2-7,TGTGCCAGCAGTGAGGGACTAGTCTCGGCCGAGCAGTACTTC,CASSEGLVSAEQYF
NA,few,TRBV6-1,TRBJ2-7,TGTGCCAGCAGTGCCCGGGACGGCTACGAGCAGTACTTC,CASSARDGYEQYF
NA,few,TRBV20-1,TRBJ2-7,TGCAGTGCTAGAGATGGAGCCAGGCCGGGGCGGGGCTCCTACGAGCAGTACTTC,CSARDGARPGRGSYEQYF
NA,few,TRBV5-4,TRBJ2-3,TGTGCCAGCAGCTTGCCAGCGGAGAGGGGGAGTACGCAGTATTTT,CASSLPAERGSTQYF
TRBD1,NA,TRBV18,TRBJ2-7,TGTGCCAGCTCACCCGGGACAGACACCTACGAGCAGTACTTC,CASSPGTDTYEQYF
NA,few,TRBV20-1,TRBJ2-3,TGCAGTGCTAGTAGCAGTGTTCGGCCAGATACGCAGTATTTT,CSASSSVRPDTQYF
TRBD1,NA,TRBV28,TRBJ2-7,TGTGCCAGCAGACTAAACTTCAGGGGGCACGAGCAGTACTTC,CASRLNFRGHEQYF
NA,NA,TRBV6-6,TRBJ2-1,TGTGCCAGCAGTTACTCGCGAGGCGTTGAGCAGTTCTTC,CASSYSRGVEQFF
NA,NA,TRBV3-1,TRBJ2-7,TGTGCCAGCAGCCAAGTTTCGGCGAACTACGAGCAGTACTTC,CASSQVSANYEQYF
TRBD1,NA,TRBV5-1,TRBJ2-7,TGCGCCAGCAGCCGCGACAGGGGAACCTACGAGCAGTACTTC,CASSRDRGTYEQYF
NA,few,TRBV7-2,TRBJ2-7,TGTGCCAGCAGCCCCAGCTTCGGTGGGGAGCAGTACTTC,CASSPSFGGEQYF
NA,NA,TRBV10-1,TRBJ2-1,TGCGCCAGCAGCCCGCGAGGTAGCGCCTACAATGAGCAGTTCTTC,CASSPRGSAYNEQFF
NA,NA,TRBV20-1,TRBJ2-4,TGCAGTGCTAGAAGCGTCTTAGCCAAAAACATTCAGTACTTC,CSARSVLAKNIQYF
TRBD1,many,TRBV4-3,TRBJ1-1,TGCGCCAGCAGCCAAGAGTACTACAGGGGGCGGAACACTGAAGCTTTCTTT,CASSQEYYRGRNTEAFF
TRBD2,few,TRBV20-1,TRBJ2-3,TGCAGTGCTACCCCTCCTAGCGGGATGGGGGATACGCAGTATTTT,CSATPPSGMGDTQYF
TRBD2,few,TRBV12-3/TRBV12-4,TRBJ2-7,TGTGCCAGCAGTTCCTATAGCGGGAGGGCCTACGAGCAGTACTTC,CASSSYSGRAYEQYF
TRBD1,NA,TRBV6-1,TRBJ2-3,TGTGCCAGTACAGGGGGGTGGGACACAGATACGCAGTATTTT,CASTGGWDTDTQYF
TRBD2,few,TRBV3-1,TRBJ2-5,TGTGCCAGCAGCCAAAGCGGGAGACAAGAGACCCAGTACTTC,CASSQSGRQETQYF
TRBD2,NA,TRBV27,TRBJ2-3,TGTGCCAGCAGTCCGGGACTACACACAGATACGCAGTATTTT,CASSPGLHTDTQYF
TRBD1,NA,TRBV20-1,TRBJ2-3,TGCAGTGCTATTAAACCAGGGGGAGTGGGCACAGATACGCAGTATTTT,CSAIKPGGVGTDTQYF
TRBD2,few,TRBV6-2/TRBV6-3,TRBJ2-5,TGTGCCAGCAGGCACTCGGGACTAGGTAAAGAGACCCAGTACTTC,CASRHSGLGKETQYF
TRBD2,few,TRBV12-3/TRBV12-4,TRBJ2-1,TGTGCCAGCGACGGGACTAGTAGTTCCGAGCAGTTCTTC,CASDGTSSSEQFF
TRBD1,few,TRBV5-1,TRBJ2-7,TGCGCCAGCAGCTGGGGAGACAGGGCCGAGCAGTACTTC,CASSWGDRAEQYF
NA,few,TRBV5-4,TRBJ2-3,TGTGCCAGCAGCTCAACGGTTGATGATACGCAGTATTTT,CASSSTVDDTQYF
NA,few,TRBV9,TRBJ2-6,TGTGCCAGCAGCTTCGAAAGCACCTCTGGGGCCAACGTCCTGACTTTC,CASSFESTSGANVLTF
NA,few,TRBV20-1,TRBJ1-4,TGCAGTGCTAGATGGGGGGGTCGTGAAAAACTGTTTTTT,CSARWGGREKLFF
NA,few,TRBV29-1,TRBJ2-7,TGCAGCGTTCCGGGCAGGAGCTCCTACGAGCAGTACTTC,CSVPGRSSYEQYF
NA,many,TRBV6-5,TRBJ2-7,TGTGCCAGCAGTTACTCGGAGGGTAGCGACGAGCAGTACTTC,CASSYSEGSDEQYF
TRBD1,few,TRBV20-1,TRBJ1-5,TGCAGTGCTAGCCCCGGGACAGGGAATCAGCCCCAGCATTTT,CSASPGTGNQPQHF
TRBD2,few,TRBV20-1,TRBJ2-1,TGCAGTGCGCCTAGCGGGAGTGGCATCTACAATGAGCAGTTCTTC,CSAPSGSGIYNEQFF
NA,NA,TRBV7-9,TRBJ2-1,TGTGCCAGCAGCTTAGTGTCCGGGACTTCAGGGAGGTATGAGCAGTTCTTC,CASSLVSGTSGRYEQFF
NA,few,TRBV5-4,TRBJ2-3,TGTGCCAGCAGCTTTGGTAGCGGCTTAATAGACACGCAGTATTTT,CASSFGSGLIDTQYF
NA,few,TRBV15,TRBJ2-5,TGTGCCACCAGCAGAGATACCCGCGCCCGGCCGGAGACCCAGTACTTC,CATSRDTRARPETQYF